What follows are 11 T cell receptor beta chains derived from one specimen sequenced in a study of blood T cell repertoires in COVID-19. Profiling relied on immunoSEQ multiplex PCR, and the TCRdb table lists in-frame clones only, not all of them. The sample has 200,000 to 250,000 clones; approximately 84% are singletons. Material: peripheral blood. The receptors stem from a man in his fifties with COVID-19, enrolled during active disease.

This chain connects TRBV6-2 or TRBV6-3 to TRBJ2-2, with TRBD1 matching over 11 bases. Germline-derived CDR1 and CDR2 are MNHEY and SVGEGT. There are 16 residues in the CDR3. The V and J ends lost 5 bases and 3 bases, in that order; junction bases with no gene match: 5. This CDR3 is CASSTGQGEYTGELFF. The CDR3 coding sequence is TGTGCCAGCAGTACGGGACAGGGGGAGTACACCGGGGAGCTGTTTTTT.

The V call is TRBV9, the J call TRBJ1-5; D not resolved. Germline V CDR1 and CDR2: SGDLS, YYNGEE. Trimming removed 8 bases at V and 0 bases at J, with 12 bases between. The length of the CDR3 is 14 residues. CDR3 residues: CASSNAGSNQPQHF. The CDR3 nucleotides read TGTGCCAGTTCCAACGCGGGTAGCAATCAGCCCCAGCATTTT. The full variable domain, rest sourced from reference TRBV9 and TRBJ1-5, is DSGVTQTPKHLITATGQRVTLRCSPRSGDLSVYWYQQSLDQGLQFLIQYYNGEERAKGNILERFSAQQFPDLHSELNLSSLELGDSALYFCASSNAGSNQPQHFGDGTRLSIL.

This chain uses TRBV12-3 or TRBV12-4 with TRBJ1-1, with D perhaps matching TRBD1 (5 bases). Trimming stripped 1 base from V and 3 bases from J, with 6 bases between. This CDR3 has 13 residues. The CDR3 region is CASSLGTYTEAFF. CDR3 in DNA: TGTGCCAGCAGTTTAGGGACATACACTGAAGCTTTCTTT.

Only one count was recorded for this clone. The chain joins TRBV19 to TRBJ2-1, with a weak D call TRBD2 (7 bases). The CDR3 is made up of 14 amino acids. V lost 10 bases, J lost 6 bases, and 19 bases lay in between. Germline loops: CDR1 LNHDA, CDR2 SQIVND (reference sequence). CDR3 bases: TGTGCCACTGATCCCGGGGGGCCCGCCAATGAGCAGTTCTTC. Translated, it gives CATDPGGPANEQFF.

The chain combines TRBV14 with TRBJ2-5; 14 bases map to TRBD2. CDR3 size: 17 residues. With V trimmed by 4 bases and J by 2 bases, 6 bases remained unmatched. Germline CDR1 and CDR2: SGHDN and FVKESK. The CDR3 here is CASSPLGLAGGQETQYF. The DNA of the CDR3 is TGTGCCAGCAGCCCGCTCGGACTAGCGGGGGGTCAAGAGACCCAGTACTTC.

The chain recombines TRBV7-2 with TRBJ2-7; possibly TRBD2 for D (6 bases). Trimming removed 5 bases from V and 4 bases from J, with 21 bases in between. Germline CDR1 SGHTA, CDR2 FQGNSA. This CDR3 is 16 amino acids long. CDR3 sequence: CASSNILATLSYEQYF. CDR3 coding DNA: TGTGCCAGCAGCAACATCCTAGCGACCCTAAGTTACGAGCAGTACTTC.

V and J are TRBV3-1 (or the pseudogene TRBV3-2) and TRBJ2-1; no clear D gene. Trimming cost V 1 base and J 0 bases, with 13 bases left between them. The germline CDR1 and CDR2 sequences are LGHDT and YNNKEL (reference sequence). The length of the CDR3 is 17 residues. CDR3 loop: CASSQVWAVGSYNEQFF. CDR3 bases: TGTGCCAGCAGCCAAGTCTGGGCAGTGGGCTCCTACAATGAGCAGTTCTTC.

The J gene is TRBJ2-3, the V gene TRBV13; 7 bases line up with TRBD2. CDR3 length: 16 residues. The junction had 7 bases not matched to a gene; V was cut back by 4 bases and J by 0 bases. The germline gives CDR1 PRHDT, CDR2 FYEKMQ (reference sequence). Here the CDR3 DNA reads TGTGCCAGCAGCTCCGCGGCTAGCGGAAGCACAGATACGCAGTATTTT. Protein sequence: CASSSAASGSTDTQYF.

V is TRBV10-3 and J is TRBJ2-3; 9 nucleotides line up with TRBD2. After removal of 10 bases from V and 3 bases from J, the junction contained 5 bases not matched to a gene. Germline values: CDR1 ENHRY, CDR2 SYGVKD. The CDR3 loop spans 13 amino acids. CDR3 residues: CASLAGTTDTQYF. The CDR3 bases are TGTGCCAGCCTAGCGGGGACGACAGATACGCAGTATTTT.

The V gene is TRBV6-5, the J gene TRBJ1-2; TRBD1 matches 8 bases. The germline CDR1 and CDR2 sequences are MNHEY and SVGAGI. The CDR3 length is 14 residues. After removal of 2 bases from V and 8 bases from J, the junction contained 7 bases not matched to a gene. Here the CDR3 reads CASSYVMTGVGYTF. The CDR3 coding sequence is TGTGCCAGCAGTTACGTCATGACAGGGGTCGGCTACACCTTC.

The chain links TRBV6-2 or TRBV6-3 to TRBJ2-7; possible D gene TRBD1, 5 bases. V lost 5 bases to trimming and J lost 2 bases, with 13 bases between them. The CDR3 extends over 14 amino acids. The germline V gene encodes CDR1 MNHEY and CDR2 SVGEGT. The CDR3 DNA is TGTGCCAGCAGTGCGCCGACAGCAACCTACGAGCAGTACTTC. Residues: CASSAPTATYEQYF.